The present entry profiles one T cell receptor beta chain with its context. The sample is drawn from a study of blood T cell repertoires in COVID-19. The wider study: Researchers got acute and convalescent COVID-19 samples from the United States, Italy and Spain. From T cells, B-cell-depleted T cells, or PBMCs came the material, which was cDNA or gDNA.

This CDR3 is built from 13 residues. J was trimmed by 3 bases and V by 9 bases; bases with no gene match: 7. Germline-derived CDR1 and CDR2 are SNHLY and FYNNEI. In the authors' methods: Amplification from reference gene primers served as the basis for estimated nucleated cell counts. Data came from immunoSEQ multiplex PCR; TCRdb stores just in-frame clones and leaves some out. V and J calls and clone size are given by that table; D and trimming were obtained from the DNA. The table lists 250,000 to 350,000 clones, approximately 89% of them singletons. The receptor was isolated from an older woman with acute or convalescent COVID-19. This chain uses TRBV2 with TRBJ2-7; 8 bases map to TRBD1. The sample was peripheral blood. Here the CDR3 reads CASSTGTGYEQYF. Written as DNA, the CDR3 is TGTGCCAGTAGTACCGGGACAGGCTACGAGCAGTACTTC. The full variable domain, with the rest looked up from reference TRBV2 and TRBJ2-7, is EPEVTQTPSHQVTQMGQEVILRCVPISNHLYFYWYRQILGQKVEFLVSFYNNEISEKSEIFDDQFSVERPDGSNFTLKIRSTKLEDSAMYFCASSTGTGYEQYFGPGTRLTVT.